This paragraph covers one TCR beta chain sequence. Its antigen is unidentified. The data were taken from a study of T cell responses to AZD1222 COVID-19 vaccine. Study-wide results and caveats: Most donors were white British and more were female, and clonal diversity was possibly underestimated.

Method: immunoSEQ multiplex PCR; TCRdb's copy keeps in-frame clones and lacks some. The table has some 150,000 clones, 85% to 95% seen once; the top ten hold about 1.3%. Trimming removed 0 bases from V and 4 bases from J, with 15 bases in between. The germline V gene has CDR1 SGHVS and CDR2 FNYEAQ. There are 16 residues in the CDR3. The source material was peripheral blood, sampled on day 0 of AZD1222 vaccination. The TCR comes from an adult in good health. The V call is TRBV7-6, the J call TRBJ1-2; the D gene is possibly TRBD1 (5 bases). CDR3 in amino acids: CASSLAPSGTRYGYTF. The CDR3, as DNA: TGTGCCAGCAGCTTAGCCCCGTCTGGGACCCGCTATGGCTACACCTTC. The full variable domain, its missing parts supplied by reference TRBV7-6 and TRBJ1-2, is GAGVSQSPRYKVTKRGQDVALRCDPISGHVSLYWYRQALGQGPEFLTYFNYEAQQDKSGLPNDRFSAERPEGSISTLTIQRTEQRDSAMYRCASSLAPSGTRYGYTFGSGTRLTVV.